This T cell receptor beta chain originates from a study of blood T cell repertoires in COVID-19. At the level of the study: Acute and convalescent COVID-19 samples came from the United States, Italy and Spain.

Libraries were prepared by immunoSEQ multiplex PCR; TCRdb keeps only in-frame clonotypes and omits some of them. The data hold under 150,000 clones, with 85% observed a single time. V trimming: 5 bases; J trimming: 5 bases; junction bases outside the gene matches: 14. The CDR3 loop spans 17 amino acids. The germline CDR1 and CDR2 sequences are SGHNT and YENEEA. The rearrangement uses TRBV11-3 and TRBJ2-1, with 8 bases identical to TRBD2. The sequence was obtained from a human donor in a cohort sampled during active COVID-19. Material for sequencing was peripheral blood. The CDR3 spells CASSPQAAGGRHNEQFF. The CDR3 bases are TGTGCCAGCAGCCCTCAAGCGGCGGGGGGTCGTCACAATGAGCAGTTCTTC.